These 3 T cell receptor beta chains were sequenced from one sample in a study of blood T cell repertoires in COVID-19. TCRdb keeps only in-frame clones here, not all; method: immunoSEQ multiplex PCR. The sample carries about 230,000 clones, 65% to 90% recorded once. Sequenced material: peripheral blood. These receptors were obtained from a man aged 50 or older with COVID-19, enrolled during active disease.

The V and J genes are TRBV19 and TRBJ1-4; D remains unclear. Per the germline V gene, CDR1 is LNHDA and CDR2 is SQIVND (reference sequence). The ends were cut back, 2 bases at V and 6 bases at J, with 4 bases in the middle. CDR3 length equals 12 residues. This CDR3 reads CASSINYEKLFF. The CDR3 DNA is TGTGCCAGTAGTATAAACTATGAAAAACTGTTTTTT.

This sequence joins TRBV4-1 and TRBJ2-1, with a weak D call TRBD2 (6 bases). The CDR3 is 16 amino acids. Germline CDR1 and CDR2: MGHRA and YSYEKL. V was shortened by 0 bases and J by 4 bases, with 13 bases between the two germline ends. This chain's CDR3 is CASSQETSISYNEQFF. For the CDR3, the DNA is TGCGCCAGCAGCCAAGAGACTAGTATATCTTACAATGAGCAGTTCTTC.

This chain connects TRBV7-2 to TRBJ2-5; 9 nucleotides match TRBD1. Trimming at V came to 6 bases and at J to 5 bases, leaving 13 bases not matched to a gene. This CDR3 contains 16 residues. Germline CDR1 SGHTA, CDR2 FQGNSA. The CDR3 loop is CASRSSPTGGRETQYF. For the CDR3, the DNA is TGTGCCAGCAGATCTAGCCCGACAGGGGGTAGGGAGACCCAGTACTTC.